This T cell receptor (beta chain) was recorded in a study of cytomegalovirus exposure and HLA in healthy donors. TCRdb's copy holds only in-frame clones and misses some; the assay was immunoSEQ multiplex PCR. Of about 110,000 clones listed, approximately 85% are singletons. Whole-study findings and limits: The authors enumerated over 150 TCR beta chains as linked to cytomegalovirus.

Trimming removed 0 bases from V and 5 bases from J, with 7 bases in between. The CDR3 covers 13 residues. The germline CDR1 and CDR2 sequences are SGHDT and YYEEEE. Remarks on this clone: Its specificity is not known.

The chain uses TRBV5-6 and TRBJ2-3; D perhaps matches TRBD2 (6 bases). The sequenced material came from PBMCs. The receptor was derived from a woman aged 18-29 years in good health and CMV-seronegative. CDR3 DNA sequence: TGTGCCAGCAGCTTGGCCGGGGGAGATACGCAGTATTTT. Translating it yields CASSLAGGDTQYF.